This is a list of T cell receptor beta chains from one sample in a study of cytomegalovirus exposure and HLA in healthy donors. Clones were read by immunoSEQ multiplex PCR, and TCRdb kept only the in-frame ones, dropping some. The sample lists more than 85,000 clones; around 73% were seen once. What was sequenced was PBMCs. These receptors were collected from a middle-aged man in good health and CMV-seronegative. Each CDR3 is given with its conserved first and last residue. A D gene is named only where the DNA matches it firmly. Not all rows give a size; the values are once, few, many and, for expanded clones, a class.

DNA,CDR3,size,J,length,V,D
TGTGCCACCAGCAGAGACCTGGGGGCACACCTCGGCGAGCAGTTCTTC,CATSRDLGAHLGEQFF,-,TRBJ2-1,16,TRBV15,-
TGTGCCAGCAGTTACCAGAACAGGGAATACGAGCAGTACTTC,CASSYQNREYEQYF,-,TRBJ2-7,14,TRBV6-6,-
TGTGCCAGCGCGTGGGAGACCCCACCCACAGATACGCAGTATTTT,CASAWETPPTDTQYF,-,TRBJ2-3,15,TRBV6-6,-
TGTGCCAGCAGCTTAGTGGCAAACCAAGAGACCCAGTACTTC,CASSLVANQETQYF,-,TRBJ2-5,14,TRBV7-6,-
TGTGCCAGCAGCTTATTGACAGGGGTGGGTGAAGCTTTCTTT,CASSLLTGVGEAFF,-,TRBJ1-1,14,TRBV7-9,TRBD1
TGTGCCAGCAGCGCCACAAGCACAGATACGCAGTATTTT,CASSATSTDTQYF,few,TRBJ2-3,13,TRBV5-8,-
TGCGCCAGCAGCTTACTGTCCAGCGGGGGGCCCAACACCGGGGAGCTGTTTTTT,CASSLLSSGGPNTGELFF,-,TRBJ2-2,18,TRBV5-1,TRBD2
TGCGCCAGCAGTGAGCAGGGAGGAACTGAAGCTTTCTTT,CASSEQGGTEAFF,-,TRBJ1-1,13,TRBV10-2,-
TGTGCCAGCAGCCCCGCAGGGGGCGTTAGCACAGATACGCAGTATTTT,CASSPAGGVSTDTQYF,-,TRBJ2-3,16,TRBV5-4,TRBD1
TGTGCCAGCAGCGTTACTAGCGGGGGAAGCACAGATACGCAGTATTTT,CASSVTSGGSTDTQYF,-,TRBJ2-3,16,TRBV9,TRBD2
TGTGCCAGCAGCCTCTTCTCCCAGGGGTCGAACAATGAGCAGTTCTTC,CASSLFSQGSNNEQFF,once,TRBJ2-1,16,TRBV4-2,-
TGTGCCAGTAGTGCGCCGAGCCGGGTAAATGAGCAGTTCTTC,CASSAPSRVNEQFF,-,TRBJ2-1,14,TRBV19,-
TGTGCCAGCAGCCTACTAGCGTTCTCAGGCGAGCAGTACTTC,CASSLLAFSGEQYF,-,TRBJ2-7,14,TRBV7-6,TRBD2
TGTGCCAGCAGCCAACTAGCGGGGGCCTCCTACGAGCAGTACTTC,CASSQLAGASYEQYF,few,TRBJ2-7,15,TRBV7-6,TRBD2
TGTGCCAGCAGTGACAGCTCTAATTCACCCCTCCACTTT,CASSDSSNSPLHF,-,TRBJ1-6,13,TRBV6-5,-
TGTGCCAGCAGCCTCTCCTTGTACAGGGGAACTAAAGCTTTCTTT,CASSLSLYRGTKAFF,-,TRBJ1-1,15,TRBV11-2,TRBD1
TGTGCCAGCAGAAGGGCGGGGGGGTGCCCCCTCCACTTT,CASRRAGGCPLHF,-,TRBJ1-6,13,TRBV7-9,-
TGTGCCAGCAGCTCGGACAGGGACATAGCAGATACGCAGTATTTT,CASSSDRDIADTQYF,few,TRBJ2-3,15,TRBV7-9,TRBD1
TGTGCCAGCAGTTACAACGGCGGGGGGATCACAGATACGCAGTATTTT,CASSYNGGGITDTQYF,few,TRBJ2-3,16,TRBV6-5,TRBD2
TGTGCCAGTAGTCTTCAGGGGGGCCATCTCCAAACGACTGAAGCTTTCTTT,CASSLQGGHLQTTEAFF,-,TRBJ1-1,17,TRBV19,TRBD1
TGTGCCAGCAGTTATGGTAGGACAGGGGATTCACCCCTCCACTTT,CASSYGRTGDSPLHF,-,TRBJ1-6,15,TRBV6-6,TRBD1
TGCGCCAGCAGCCACAGGACAGGGTACTACGAGCAGTACTTC,CASSHRTGYYEQYF,-,TRBJ2-7,14,TRBV4-1,TRBD1
TGTGCCATCAGTCGGGGCGGGGGGGCTGATACGCAGTATTTT,CAISRGGGADTQYF,-,TRBJ2-3,14,TRBV10-3,TRBD2
TGTGCCGCGAGGCCCCGAAGCACAGATACGCAGTATTTT,CAARPRSTDTQYF,once,TRBJ2-3,13,TRBV10-3,-
TGTGCCATCAGTGAGTCTTGGGGGGGGTCACCCCTCCACTTT,CAISESWGGSPLHF,-,TRBJ1-6,14,TRBV10-3,-
TGTGCCAGCAGCCCAGACAGGGTTAGGAACACCGGGGAGCTGTTTTTT,CASSPDRVRNTGELFF,-,TRBJ2-2,16,TRBV7-2,TRBD1
TGTGCCAGCAGCTTGGGCTCTAAAGAAAAACTGTTTTTT,CASSLGSKEKLFF,-,TRBJ1-4,13,TRBV7-2,-
TGCGCCAGCAGTCGCTGGCGGGGGGACGACAATGAGCAGTTCTTC,CASSRWRGDDNEQFF,-,TRBJ2-1,15,TRBV4-1,TRBD2
TGTGCCAGCACGAGGAGCTCTGGAAACACCATATATTTT,CASTRSSGNTIYF,-,TRBJ1-3,13,TRBV25-1,-
TGTGCCAGCAGTTACTCCCATCGGCGGGGAGCCTACGAGCAGTACTTC,CASSYSHRRGAYEQYF,-,TRBJ2-7,16,TRBV6-5,-
TGCGCCAGCAGCCTACAGACAGGTTCTGGGGCCAACGTCCTGACTTTC,CASSLQTGSGANVLTF,few,TRBJ2-6,16,TRBV5-4,-
TGCGCCAGCAGCCTGGGAGGATCAGGGATCTCCCAAGAGACCCAGTACTTC,CASSLGGSGISQETQYF,-,TRBJ2-5,17,TRBV5-1,-
TGTGCCAGCAGCTCAGGGGTGAACACTGAAGCTTTCTTT,CASSSGVNTEAFF,-,TRBJ1-1,13,TRBV11-1,-
TGTGCCAGCAGTTACTTGGCGGGGGGTCTCTACGAGCAGTACTTC,CASSYLAGGLYEQYF,few,TRBJ2-7,15,TRBV6-5,TRBD2
TGTGCCAGCAGTGAAGGCCAGATAGAGACCCAGTACTTC,CASSEGQIETQYF,-,TRBJ2-5,13,TRBV2,-
TGCGCCAGCAGCTTAGGGACAATTGGGGTGGGGTCCGGGACCAAAAACATCCAGTACTTC,CASSLGTIGVGSGTKNIQYF,-,TRBJ2-4,20,TRBV5-1,-
TGTGCCAGCAGCTTATCGGGGCCCGCGGGGGACACAGATACGCAGTATTTT,CASSLSGPAGDTDTQYF,-,TRBJ2-3,17,TRBV7-9,TRBD2
TGTGCCAGCTCACCAGTCCCGTCAGGGGAAAACATGAACACTGAAGCTTTCTTT,CASSPVPSGENMNTEAFF,-,TRBJ1-1,18,TRBV18,-
TGTGCCAGCATCGTTGACGGTGGGGGGTACACTGAAGCTTTCTTT,CASIVDGGGYTEAFF,few,TRBJ1-1,15,TRBV28,-
TGTGCCAGTATGGCAGGGGGTTATAGCAATCAGCCCCAGCATTTT,CASMAGGYSNQPQHF,-,TRBJ1-5,15,TRBV19,TRBD1
TGTGCTAGCAGCTCAGGGACAGGGGGTTACAATGAGCAGTTCTTC,CASSSGTGGYNEQFF,once,TRBJ2-1,15,TRBV7-7,TRBD1
TGTGCCAGCAGCCCAGACGGCCCCCGGGACACCGGGGAGCTGTTTTTT,CASSPDGPRDTGELFF,-,TRBJ2-2,16,TRBV14,-
TGTGCCAGCAAACCAGACAGGGTTGGTTCCTCACCCCTCCACTTT,CASKPDRVGSSPLHF,-,TRBJ1-6,15,TRBV6-1,TRBD1
TGCAGCGTTGAGTCGGCCAGGAAGTATGGCTACACCTTC,CSVESARKYGYTF,-,TRBJ1-2,13,TRBV29-1,-
TGTGCCAGCAGCCCGATGAGGTTACCTGAAGCTTTCTTT,CASSPMRLPEAFF,once,TRBJ1-1,13,TRBV5-8,-
TGCGCCAGCAGCGGACAGGGAACTGAAGCTTTCTTT,CASSGQGTEAFF,few,TRBJ1-1,12,TRBV4-1,TRBD1
TGCAGCGTTGAATCTTCCGGGAATGAGCAGTTCTTC,CSVESSGNEQFF,-,TRBJ2-1,12,TRBV29-1,-
TGCGCCAGCAGCCAAGATGTTAGCGGGGTTGAGACCCAGTACTTC,CASSQDVSGVETQYF,-,TRBJ2-5,15,TRBV4-1,TRBD2
TGTGCCAGCAGTTACTCGGTGCTATCCGGGGAGCTGTTTTTT,CASSYSVLSGELFF,-,TRBJ2-2,14,TRBV6-6,-
TGTGCCAGCAGCTACCCCCCCTACGAGCAGTACTTC,CASSYPPYEQYF,-,TRBJ2-7,12,TRBV27,-
TGCGCCAGCGGGACAGGGGAGGGCTACGAGCAGTACTTC,CASGTGEGYEQYF,-,TRBJ2-7,13,TRBV10-1,TRBD1
TGCGCCAGCAGCCAGGTAGCGGGGGAGTTCAATGAGCAGTTCTTC,CASSQVAGEFNEQFF,-,TRBJ2-1,15,TRBV4-1,TRBD2
TGTGCCAGTACTCCGGCACGGACAATCAATCAGCCCCAGCATTTT,CASTPARTINQPQHF,few,TRBJ1-5,15,TRBV19,-
TGTGCCAGCTCACCCCAGGCCTCTGAGCAGTACTTC,CASSPQASEQYF,-,TRBJ2-7,12,TRBV18,-
TGCGCCAGCAGCCAAGATTTACAGGGGGCGAATTCACCCCTCCACTTT,CASSQDLQGANSPLHF,-,TRBJ1-6,16,TRBV4-3,TRBD1